The 13 T cell receptor beta chains listed next were all sequenced from one sample in a study of beta chain features in type 1 diabetes. Study-wide results and limits: There was a moderate but significant shortening of TCRB CDR3s in all four CD4+ subsets of Type 1 diabetes patients.

Expressed TCRB transcripts were sequenced because the isolated RNA had all been reverse transcribed beforehand. Assay used: immunoSEQ multiplex PCR; TCRdb lists only in-frame clones, some missing. The data hold about 660,000 clones, with roughly 13% observed a single time. Their cognate antigens are unknown. Source material: naive CD4+ T cells from blood. Receptors were obtained from a man between 18 and 29 years old with type 1 diabetes.

The CDR3 DNA reads as TGTGCCAGCAGCTTACCCGGACCGGGGAGGTATGGCTACACCTTC. This gives the protein CASSLPGPGRYGYTF. This chain uses TRBV7-2 with TRBJ1-2; unclear D gene. The CDR3 has 15 residues. Germline CDR1 and CDR2: SGHTA and FQGNSA. Trimming took 2 bases from V and 5 from J, leaving 15 bases between them.

This clone came up a few times. The J gene is TRBJ2-7, the V gene TRBV21-1; TRBD1 reflects the table's D call only, with no check against the DNA. TRBV21-1 is designated a pseudogene. The CDR3 consists of 17 residues. DNA for the CDR3: TGTGCCAGCAGCAAAGGAGGCCGGGACAGGGATTTCTACGAGCAGTACTTC. Its translation is CASSKGGRDRDFYEQYF.

The chain links TRBV28 to TRBJ1-2; no firm D call. The CDR3 length is 12 residues. CDR1 is MDHEN and CDR2 is SYDVKM in the germline V gene. The germline V and J ends were trimmed by 6 bases and 5 bases, with 10 bases remaining between them. In DNA, the CDR3 is TGTGCCAGCAGCCTCACGGCGTATGGCTACACCTTC. Translated: CASSLTAYGYTF.

J is TRBJ1-1 and V is TRBV9, with D hard to call. Per germline, CDR1 SGDLS and CDR2 YYNGEE. The CDR3 contains 14 residues. Trimming cost V 0 bases and J 0 bases, with 6 bases left between them. CDR3 nucleotides: TGTGCCAGCAGCGTAGCTGGGGTGAACACTGAAGCTTTCTTT. It is translated as CASSVAGVNTEAFF.

V and J are TRBV28 and TRBJ1-5; D is undetermined. Germline values: CDR1 MDHEN, CDR2 SYDVKM. Between the trimmed V and J ends, which lost 5 bases and 3 bases, there was a span of 2 bases. The CDR3 is 11 residues long. CDR3 sequence reads: CASSVNQPQHF. In nucleotides, the CDR3 is TGTGCCAGCAGTGTCAATCAGCCCCAGCATTTT.

This clone was detected only a few times. The CDR3 nucleotides are TGTGCCAGCAGCCCAATCGGACAGGAGAATTCACCCCTCCACTTT. It is translated as CASSPIGQENSPLHF. The chain links TRBV14 to TRBJ1-6, with 7 nucleotides matching TRBD1. The CDR3 loop spans 15 amino acids. The germline V gene has CDR1 SGHDN and CDR2 FVKESK. V dropped 4 bases and J dropped 7; count of bases not matched to a gene: 7.

The J gene is TRBJ2-3, the V gene TRBV30; D call uncertain. Germline V lookup: CDR1 GTSNPN, CDR2 SVGIG (reference sequence). Trimming removed 3 bases at V and 6 bases at J, with 16 bases between. The length of the CDR3 is 14 residues. CDR3 protein: CAWRYGNGADTQYF. The CDR3 DNA is TGTGCCTGGAGGTATGGGAACGGTGCGGATACGCAGTATTTT.

This clone has a handful of counts. The chain links TRBV7-9 to TRBJ1-3, with TRBD1 as a possible D gene (6 bases). Germline values: CDR1 SEHNR, CDR2 FQNEAQ (reference sequence). Trimming removed 5 bases from V and 0 bases from J, with 14 bases in between. The CDR3 has 16 residues. CDR3 in amino acids: CASSITTGFSGNTIYF. The CDR3 DNA reads as TGTGCCAGCAGCATTACGACAGGCTTCTCTGGAAACACCATATATTTT.

This clone was found a few times. The chain combines TRBV29-1 with TRBJ2-6, with 8 bases lining up with TRBD1. Germline values: CDR1 SQVTM, CDR2 ANQGSEA. This CDR3 is built from 16 residues. J lost 0 bases, V lost 5 bases, and 6 bases had no gene match. The CDR3 spells CSVSGTGSSGANVLTF. The DNA for the CDR3 is TGCAGCGTTAGTGGGACAGGTAGCTCTGGGGCCAACGTCCTGACTTTC.

This chain joins TRBV5-6 and TRBJ1-5, with D perhaps TRBD1 (5 bases). V was pared by 2 bases and J by 7 bases, with 10 bases between. The length of the CDR3 is 13 residues. Germline V gene sequence: CDR1 SGHDT, CDR2 YYEEEE. The CDR3 DNA is TGTGCCAGCAGCTTTTACAGGAACCAGCCCCAGCATTTT. It yields the protein CASSFYRNQPQHF.

The CDR3 sequence: CASSFLQARGYTF. The CDR3 nucleotides are TGTGCCAGCAGTTTCCTGCAGGCTCGAGGCTACACCTTC. This chain joins TRBV28 and TRBJ1-2; the D is unclear. The V end lost 3 bases, the J end lost 8 bases, and 13 bases lay between the germline ends. The CDR3 sequence is 13 residues long. CDR1 is MDHEN, CDR2 SYDVKM, per germline.

The V gene is TRBV25-1, the J gene TRBJ2-1, with TRBD2 matching over 7 bases. With 4 bases clipped from V and 1 base from J, the junction kept 7 bases outside the gene matches. This CDR3 has 16 amino acids. Germline loops: CDR1 MGHDK, CDR2 SYGVNS. Here the CDR3 reads CASSGQAGPSYNEQFF. In DNA form, the CDR3 reads TGTGCCAGCAGTGGTCAAGCGGGACCGTCCTACAATGAGCAGTTCTTC.

V and J are TRBV15 and TRBJ1-3; perhaps TRBD1 as D (6 bases). Germline V gene sequence: CDR1 LNHNV, CDR2 YYDKDF (reference sequence). V lost 6 bases to trimming and J lost 0 bases, with 12 bases between them. The CDR3 is made up of 15 amino acids. The CDR3 bases are TGTGCCACCAGAGGACAGTTGAGCTCTGGAAACACCATATATTTT. Translated, it gives CATRGQLSSGNTIYF.